These 21 T cell receptor beta chains were sequenced from one sample in a study of CD8 T cells in ankylosing spondylitis. TCRdb re-derived calls from the 5' RACE reads in MiXCR, one entry per CDR3 protein. The sample consists of some 30,000 distinct CDR3 sequences, approximately 15% of them appearing once. Specimen: blood. These receptors all come from a male donor with ankylosing spondylitis or in good health (not recorded which).

This clonotype turned up a few times. This rearrangement joins TRBV12-3 or TRBV12-4 to TRBJ2-1; D not certain. This CDR3 spans 15 amino acids. V lost 3 bases to trimming and J lost 5 bases, with 14 bases between them. The CDR3 DNA is TGTGCCAGCAGTTTGAAACCCCGGAGCCACAATGAGCAGTTCTTC. Protein product: CASSLKPRSHNEQFF.

This clonotype was observed a single time. A much larger clone differs by one base, so this may be a read error. This sequence joins TRBV7-2 and TRBJ1-4; tentative D call: TRBD1 (6 bases). CDR1 is SGHTA and CDR2 is FQGNSA in the germline V gene. CDR3 length equals 14 residues. The CDR3 protein is CGSSRRSRGEKLFF. As DNA, the CDR3 is TGTGGCAGCAGTCGAAGGTCCAGGGGTGAAAAACTGTTTTTT.

CDR3 in DNA: TGCGCCAGCAGCTTGGGCCCGGCGGATACGCAGTATTTT. This encodes CASSLGPADTQYF. The V gene is TRBV5-1, the J gene TRBJ2-3; D gene uncertain. The CDR3 totals 13 residues. Germline V gene data show CDR1 as SGHRS and CDR2 as YFSETQ. V gave up 0 bases and J gave up 6 bases, with 8 bases separating them.

J is TRBJ2-2 and V is TRBV20-1, with 12 bases fitting TRBD2. With 5 bases clipped from V and 4 bases from J, the junction kept 5 bases outside the gene matches. The germline CDR1 and CDR2 sequences are DFQATT and SNEGSKA (reference sequence). The CDR3 sequence is 15 residues long. CDR3 region: CSAGLTSGGTGELFF. The CDR3 DNA reads TGCAGTGCTGGTCTGACTAGCGGGGGCACCGGGGAGCTGTTTTTT.

This chain joins TRBV30 and TRBJ1-4; no definite D call. The V gene lost 3 bases and the J gene lost 17 bases, with 16 bases spanning the gap. The CDR3 consists of 11 residues. Looked up from germline, CDR1 is GTSNPN and CDR2 is SVGIG (reference sequence). CDR3 sequence: CAWRKKGPAFF. In DNA, the CDR3 is TGTGCCTGGAGAAAGAAAGGGCCGGCTTTTTTT.

This clonotype has more than one count but fewer than ten. This chain uses TRBV4-2 with TRBJ2-7, with TRBD1 matching 9 bases. Germline V gives CDR1 LGHNA, CDR2 YNFKEQ. Trimming removed 4 bases from V and 0 bases from J; junction bases left unmatched: 4. This CDR3 has 15 residues. The CDR3 DNA follows: TGTGCCAGCAGCCCCGTGACAGGGGGCTCCTACGAGCAGTACTTC. Amino acids: CASSPVTGGSYEQYF.

This clonotype was seen once. The chain uses TRBV12-3 or TRBV12-4 and TRBJ1-6, with D unresolved. The CDR3 is made up of 14 amino acids. The V end was cut by 6 bases, the J end by 7 bases, with 13 bases between. The CDR3 loop reads CASRLTAGNSPLHF. Written as DNA, the CDR3 is TGTGCCAGCAGACTTACGGCTGGCAATTCACCCCTCCACTTT.

The table lists this clonotype with many counts. V usage is TRBV20-1 and J usage is TRBJ1-4; no clear D gene. Germline V gene data show CDR1 as DFQATT and CDR2 as SNEGSKA (reference sequence). This CDR3 region has 14 residues. Trimming cost V 0 bases and J 8 bases, with 13 bases left between them. DNA for the CDR3: TGCAGTGCTAGAGATTTCAATCGTGGCGAAAAACTGTTTTTT. Its translation is CSARDFNRGEKLFF.

Worth noting for this clonotype: It is unclear where the CDR3 begins or ends on the DNA, so no DNA is shown, and the CDR3 is as TCRdb lists it. The rearrangement uses TRBV6-2 or TRBV6-3 and TRBJ1-1. The V gene's germline CDR1 is MNHEY and CDR2 SVGEGT. The CDR3 has 18 amino acids, counting both end residues. CDR3 region: CASSYRPGFISVGKEAFF.

This clonotype showed up many times. The chain links TRBV7-9 to TRBJ2-5; the D gene is possibly TRBD1 (7 bases). Looked up from germline, CDR1 is SEHNR and CDR2 is FQNEAQ (reference sequence). This CDR3 spans 14 amino acids. Trimming stripped 8 bases from V and 2 bases from J, with 15 bases between. For the CDR3, the DNA is TGTGCCAGCCGAAATTCAGGGGGGCAAGAGACCCAGTACTTC. It specifies CASRNSGGQETQYF.

The chain is built from TRBV5-1 and TRBJ2-2, with TRBD1 as a possible D gene (6 bases). This CDR3 contains 16 residues. Germline CDR1 SGHRS, CDR2 YFSETQ. V was cut by 3 bases and J by 0 bases, with 12 bases left in between. The CDR3 nucleotides are TGCGCCAGCAGCTGGACCGGGACAACGAACACCGGGGAGCTGTTTTTT. The encoded protein is CASSWTGTTNTGELFF.

In its sample, this clonotype was seen many times. The chain combines TRBV11-3 with TRBJ2-1, with 10 bases aligning to TRBD2. The V and J ends lost 5 bases and 4 bases, in that order; junction bases with no gene match: 2. Per the germline V gene, CDR1 is SGHNT and CDR2 is YENEEA. The CDR3 is made up of 14 amino acids. The CDR3 loop reads CASSTTSGYNEQFF. Written as DNA, the CDR3 is TGTGCCAGCAGCACGACTAGCGGGTACAATGAGCAGTTCTTC. The full variable domain, its missing parts supplied by reference TRBV11-3 and TRBJ2-1, is EAGVVQSPRYKIIEKKQPVAFWCNPISGHNTLYWYLQNLGQGPELLIRYENEEAVDDSQLPKDRFSAERLKGVDSTLKIQPAELGDSAVYLCASSTTSGYNEQFFGPGTRLTVL.

This rearrangement joins TRBV27 to TRBJ2-1; 8 nucleotides match TRBD2. Germline V gene lookup returns CDR1 MNHEY and CDR2 SMNVEV (reference sequence). Losses at the gene ends were 0 bases for V and 8 bases for J; bases not matched to a gene: 3. The CDR3 is 14 amino acids. CDR3 bases: TGTGCCAGCAGTTTATCGGGGACTAGTCATGAGCAGTTCTTC. Its protein is CASSLSGTSHEQFF.

The chain is built from TRBV27 and TRBJ1-4; no firm D call. Trimming stripped 1 base from V and 7 bases from J, with 13 bases between. This CDR3 is built from 15 residues. Germline V gives CDR1 MNHEY, CDR2 SMNVEV (reference sequence). The CDR3 is CASSLFGRDPEKLFF. In DNA form, the CDR3 reads TGTGCCAGCAGTTTATTCGGGCGGGATCCTGAAAAACTGTTTTTT.

This clonotype has just a few counts. J is TRBJ2-2 and V is TRBV19; 11 nucleotides line up with TRBD1. CDR3 length equals 16 residues. V trimming: 6 bases; J trimming: 6 bases; junction bases outside the gene matches: 9. Germline CDR1 is LNHDA and CDR2 is SQIVND (reference sequence). The CDR3 DNA follows: TGTGCCAGTAGATCAGGGACAGGGGGAATCGCCGGGGAGCTGTTTTTT. Translated, it gives CASRSGTGGIAGELFF.

This clonotype has a handful of counts. V gene TRBV29-1 combines with J gene TRBJ2-2, with 9 bases that match TRBD1. The V gene end was trimmed by 6 bases and the J gene end by 5 bases; junction bases not matched to a gene: 10. CDR1 and CDR2 from the germline V gene are SQVTM and ANQGSEA. The CDR3 runs to 15 residues. The CDR3 region is CSVTQQGAGTGELFF. The CDR3 DNA follows: TGCAGCGTGACCCAACAGGGGGCAGGGACCGGGGAGCTGTTTTTT.

This clonotype occurred a few times. The rearrangement links TRBV10-3 to TRBJ2-1; 8 nucleotides match TRBD1. The CDR3 length is 14 residues. Germline V CDR1 and CDR2: ENHRY, SYGVKD. V shed 10 bases and J 6 bases; nucleotides not matched to a gene: 11. CDR3 in amino acids: CAKPQGGHVNEQFF. CDR3 sequence (DNA): TGTGCCAAGCCACAGGGGGGTCATGTCAATGAGCAGTTCTTC.

The chain is built from TRBV29-1 and TRBJ2-3; unclear D gene. There are 8 residues in the CDR3. Germline values: CDR1 SQVTM, CDR2 ANQGSEA. The CDR3 coding sequence is TGCAGTATATCTACGCAGTATTTT. The encoded protein is CSISTQYF.

This chain connects TRBV12-3 or TRBV12-4 to TRBJ2-5, with a tentative D call TRBD1 (6 bases). This CDR3 contains 13 residues. V dropped 6 bases and J dropped 2 bases, with 10 bases sitting between them. As DNA, the CDR3 is TGTGCCAGCAGCCCCGGACAGCAAGAGACCCAGTACTTC. Translating it yields CASSPGQQETQYF.

There are a few counts of this clonotype. The chain links TRBV29-1 to TRBJ2-2, with a tentative D call TRBD1 (5 bases). The germline V gene encodes CDR1 SQVTM and CDR2 ANQGSEA. V gave up 6 bases and J gave up 6 bases, with 11 bases separating them. This CDR3 has 12 amino acids. CDR3 loop: CSVPQGAGELFF. CDR3 DNA: TGCAGCGTCCCACAAGGGGCCGGGGAGCTGTTTTTT.

The genes are TRBV12-3 or TRBV12-4 and TRBJ2-5; 8 bases are a match to TRBD1. V shed 6 bases, J shed 0 bases, and the junction held 6 bases outside the gene matches. The CDR3 runs to 15 residues. The CDR3 coding sequence is TGTGCCAGCAGACCCGGGACAGGAAACCAAGAGACCCAGTACTTC. Translated: CASRPGTGNQETQYF.